The clone carrying this T cell receptor beta chain was seen just once. Its antigen is still unknown. This entry comes from a study of PD-1 blockade in classical Hodgkin lymphoma. Study results and limitations: Relapsed/refractory patients reportedly had lower baseline diversity than newly diagnosed patients. What drove the repertoire differences, possibly disease activity or prior therapy, has not been defined. CD4+ TCR diversity climbed significantly by C4D1, unlike CD8+ TCR diversity.

Method: immunoSEQ multiplex PCR; TCRdb's copy keeps in-frame clones and lacks some. The data contain 60,000 to 75,000 clones, under 95% of them singletons. Brentuximab vedotin exposure varied, and every patient relapsed after autologous stem cell transplantation. There are 16 residues in the CDR3. The sequencing here drew on peripheral blood mononuclear cells (PBMCs), taken at baseline. The TCR originated in a human donor with classical Hodgkin lymphoma. V usage is TRBV12-1 and J usage is TRBJ2-7; TRBD1, the table's D call, lacks a check against the DNA. TRBV12-1 is shown as a pseudogene. CDR3 in DNA: TGTGCCAGCAGCTTTTCTACGACAGCGAACTCCTACGAGCAGTACTTC. The encoded protein is CASSFSTTANSYEQYF.